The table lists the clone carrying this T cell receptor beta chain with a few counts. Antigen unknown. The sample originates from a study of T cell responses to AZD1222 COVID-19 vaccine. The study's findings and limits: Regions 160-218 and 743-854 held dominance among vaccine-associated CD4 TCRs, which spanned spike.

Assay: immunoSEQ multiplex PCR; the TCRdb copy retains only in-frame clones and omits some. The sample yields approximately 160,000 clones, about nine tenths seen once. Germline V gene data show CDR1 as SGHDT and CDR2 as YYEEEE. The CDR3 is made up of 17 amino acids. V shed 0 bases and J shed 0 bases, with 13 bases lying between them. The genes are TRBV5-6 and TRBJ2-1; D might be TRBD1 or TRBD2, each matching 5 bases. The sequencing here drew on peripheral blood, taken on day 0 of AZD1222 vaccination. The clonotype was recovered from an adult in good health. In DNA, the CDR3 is TGTGCCAGCAGCTTGGCTGGGGACCCTAGCTCCTACAATGAGCAGTTCTTC. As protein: CASSLAGDPSSYNEQFF.